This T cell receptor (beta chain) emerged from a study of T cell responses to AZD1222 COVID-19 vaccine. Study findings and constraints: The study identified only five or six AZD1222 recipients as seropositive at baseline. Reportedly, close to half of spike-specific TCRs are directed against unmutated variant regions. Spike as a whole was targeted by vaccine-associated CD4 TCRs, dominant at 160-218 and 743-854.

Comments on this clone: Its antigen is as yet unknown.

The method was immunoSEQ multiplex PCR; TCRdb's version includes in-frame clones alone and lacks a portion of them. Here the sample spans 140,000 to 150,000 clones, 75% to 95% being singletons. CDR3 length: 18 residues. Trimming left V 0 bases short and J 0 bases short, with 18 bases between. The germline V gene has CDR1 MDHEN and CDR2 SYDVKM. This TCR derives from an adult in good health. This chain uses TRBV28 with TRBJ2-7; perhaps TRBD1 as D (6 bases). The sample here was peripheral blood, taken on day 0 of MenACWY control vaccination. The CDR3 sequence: CASSLWNGDKGISYEQYF. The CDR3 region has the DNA TGTGCCAGCAGTTTATGGAATGGGGACAAAGGGATCTCCTACGAGCAGTACTTC.